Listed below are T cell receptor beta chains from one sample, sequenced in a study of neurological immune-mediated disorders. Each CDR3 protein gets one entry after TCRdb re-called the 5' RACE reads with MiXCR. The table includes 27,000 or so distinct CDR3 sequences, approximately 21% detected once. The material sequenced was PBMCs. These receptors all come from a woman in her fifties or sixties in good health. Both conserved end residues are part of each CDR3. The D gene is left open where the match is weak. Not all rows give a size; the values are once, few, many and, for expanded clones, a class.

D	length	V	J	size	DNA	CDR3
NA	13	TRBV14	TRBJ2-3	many	TGTGCCAGCAGCCCCGGACGGGCAGATACGCAGTATTTT	CASSPGRADTQYF
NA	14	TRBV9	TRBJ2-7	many	TGTGCCAGCAGCGTAGTGGGTGCAGGGGACGAGCAGTACTTC	CASSVVGAGDEQYF
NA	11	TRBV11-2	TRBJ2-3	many	TGTGCCAGCAGCTTAGAAGATACGCAGTATTTT	CASSLEDTQYF
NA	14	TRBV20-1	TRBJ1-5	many	TGCAGTGCTAGGGACATTTATAGCAATCAGCCCCAGCATTTT	CSARDIYSNQPQHF
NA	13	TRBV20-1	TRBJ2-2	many	TGCAGTGCTAGGAACAGGCTCACCGGGGAGCTGTTTTTT	CSARNRLTGELFF
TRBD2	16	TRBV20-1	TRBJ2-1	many	TGCAGTGCTAGCGGGAGGGGGGTCAGGCCCTACAATGAGCAGTTCTTC	CSASGRGVRPYNEQFF
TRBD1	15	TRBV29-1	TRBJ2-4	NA	TGCAGCGTCGCCACAGGGGAAGGAGCCAAAAACATTCAGTACTTC	CSVATGEGAKNIQYF
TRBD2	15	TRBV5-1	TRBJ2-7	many	TGCGCCAGCAGCTTAGCGGGAGGAGGCTCCTACGAGCAGTACTTC	CASSLAGGGSYEQYF
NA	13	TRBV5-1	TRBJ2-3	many	TGCGCCAGCAGCTTGGACCACACAGATACGCAGTATTTT	CASSLDHTDTQYF
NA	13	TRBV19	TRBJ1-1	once	TGTGCCAGTAGTCTCTATCGGAACACTGAAGCTTTCTTT	CASSLYRNTEAFF
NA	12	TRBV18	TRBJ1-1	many	TGTGCCAGCTCCTTACAGAACACTGAAGCTTTCTTT	CASSLQNTEAFF
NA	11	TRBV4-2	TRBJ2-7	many	TGTGCCAGCAGCCACGGGTACGAGCAGTACTTC	CASSHGYEQYF
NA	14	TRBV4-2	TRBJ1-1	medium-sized	TGTGCCAGCAGCCAAGAGTCCGTGAACACTGAAGCTTTCTTT	CASSQESVNTEAFF
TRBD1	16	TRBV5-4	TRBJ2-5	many	TGTGCCAGCAGCAGCGCGGACAGGGGCTTCCAAGAGACCCAGTACTTC	CASSSADRGFQETQYF
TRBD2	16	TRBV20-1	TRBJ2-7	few	TGCAGTGCTAGTTCACTAGCGGGAGGGTCCTCCTACGAGCAGTACTTC	CSASSLAGGSSYEQYF
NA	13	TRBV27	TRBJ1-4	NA	TGTGCGGAGAAGTTGTCCACTAATGAAAAACTGTTTTTT	CAEKLSTNEKLFF
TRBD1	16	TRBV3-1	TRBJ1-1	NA	TGTGTCAGCAGCAGTTGGTACAGGGGGATCAGCACTGAAGCTTTCTTT	CVSSSWYRGISTEAFF
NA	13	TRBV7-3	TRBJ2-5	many	TGTGCCAGCAGCCCCCCCGGCGGCGAGACCCAGTACTTC	CASSPPGGETQYF
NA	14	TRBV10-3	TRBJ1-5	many	TGTGCCACCGCACAGGGAAGGGAAAATCAGCCCCAGCATTTT	CATAQGRENQPQHF
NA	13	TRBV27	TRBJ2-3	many	TGTGCCAGCACCCCCCAAGGGGGGCCTACGCAGTATTTT	CASTPQGGPTQYF
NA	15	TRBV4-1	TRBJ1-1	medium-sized	TGCGCCAGCAGCCAAGGTCCAATCTCGAACACTGAAGCTTTCTTT	CASSQGPISNTEAFF
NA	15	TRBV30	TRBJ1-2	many	TGTGCCTGGAGTGATGAGGCCAGGGCGAACTATGGCTACACCTTC	CAWSDEARANYGYTF
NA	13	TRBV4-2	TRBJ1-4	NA	TGTGCCAGCAGCCAAGAGCTAAGCGAAAAACTGTTTTTT	CASSQELSEKLFF
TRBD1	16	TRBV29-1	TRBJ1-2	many	TGCAGCGTTGGGGGGCAGGGGGCTTCAGCTAACTATGGCTACACCTTC	CSVGGQGASANYGYTF
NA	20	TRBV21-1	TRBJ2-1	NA	TGTGCCAGCAGCCCGGGTGCGAGACAGGGAAGTGAAATATCCTACAATGAGCAGTTCTTC	CASSPGARQGSEISYNEQFF
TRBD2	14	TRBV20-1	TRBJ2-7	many	TGCAGTGCCACCCCGGGACTAGCGGCCTACGAGCAGTACTTC	CSATPGLAAYEQYF
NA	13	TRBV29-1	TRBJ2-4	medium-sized	TGCAGCGTTGCGGGGGTGGCCAAAAACATTCAGTACTTC	CSVAGVAKNIQYF
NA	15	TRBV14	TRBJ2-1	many	TGTGCCAGCAGCCAACGGGGTGTCTCCTACAATGAGCAGTTCTTC	CASSQRGVSYNEQFF
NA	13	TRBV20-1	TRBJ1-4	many	TGCAGTGCTAGACTACAGGGTTTTGAAAAACTGTTTTTT	CSARLQGFEKLFF
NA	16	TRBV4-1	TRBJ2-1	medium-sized	TGCGCCAGCAGCCGACCCCTTCCCGGGACCTACAATGAGCAGTTCTTC	CASSRPLPGTYNEQFF
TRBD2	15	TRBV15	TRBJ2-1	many	TGTGCCACCAGCAAACTAGCGGGAGAGACGGATGAGCAGTTCTTC	CATSKLAGETDEQFF
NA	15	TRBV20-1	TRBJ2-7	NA	TGCAGTGCTATCCTCGCGGGACTCCCCACCTACGAGCAGTACTTC	CSAILAGLPTYEQYF
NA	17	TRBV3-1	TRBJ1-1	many	TGTGCCAGCAGCCAAGCCGTCGGACCTGATCTCACTGCAGAAGCTTTCTTT	CASSQAVGPDLTAEAFF
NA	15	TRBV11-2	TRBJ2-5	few	TGTGCCAGCAGCGCCGGTGGCGGGATACAAGAGACCCAGTACTTC	CASSAGGGIQETQYF
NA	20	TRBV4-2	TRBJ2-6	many	TGTGCCAGCAGCCCAACACAGGGGGCGGGGGGCATCTCTGGGGCCAACGTCCTGACTTTC	CASSPTQGAGGISGANVLTF
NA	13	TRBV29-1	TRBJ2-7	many	TGCAGCGTTGGGGGGCGCCTCTCGGACGAGCAGTACTTC	CSVGGRLSDEQYF
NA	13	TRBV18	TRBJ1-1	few	TGTGCCAGCTCATCGGAGATGAACACTGAAGCTTTCTTT	CASSSEMNTEAFF
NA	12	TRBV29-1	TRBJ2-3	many	TGCAGCGGGACTTCTAGCACAGATACGCAGTATTTT	CSGTSSTDTQYF
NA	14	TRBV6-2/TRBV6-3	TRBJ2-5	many	TGTGCCAGCAGTACAAGGACCTCTCAAGAGACCCAGTACTTC	CASSTRTSQETQYF
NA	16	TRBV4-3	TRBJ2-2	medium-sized	TGCGCCAGCAGCCAACCCGGGACACCGAACACCGGGGAGCTGTTTTTT	CASSQPGTPNTGELFF
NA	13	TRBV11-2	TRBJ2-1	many	TGTGCCAGCAGCTTAGATCTATGGCTACCCCAGTTCTTC	CASSLDLWLPQFF
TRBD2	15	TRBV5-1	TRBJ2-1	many	TGCGCCAGCAGCTTGGAAGGCGGGGGGGTCAATGAGCAGTTCTTC	CASSLEGGGVNEQFF
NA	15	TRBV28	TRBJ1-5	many	TGTGCCAGCACCCTCTTTCAGGGGTCAAGTCAGCCCCAGCATTTT	CASTLFQGSSQPQHF